What follows describes a single T cell receptor (beta chain). What it binds is unknown. These data are taken from a study of Ad26.COV2.S vaccination and SARS-CoV-2 variants. Study in general: Ad26.COV2.S arm of COV1001 included the donor. Findings and limits, study-wide: Non-spike TCR breadth did not differ much between vaccine and placebo recipients. Once vaccination had occurred, spike-specific CD8+ and CD4+ T cell responses reportedly showed substantial breadth.

Treatment specified: some 20 received Ad26.COV2.S at low or high dose, single or two shots; about 5 received placebo; per-sample allocation not given. Samples came from day 63 after the first vaccine or placebo injection. Donor was an adult aged 18-55 years in Boston. TCRdb's table, derived via immunoSEQ multiplex PCR, lists solely in-frame clones and lacks some. The data hold about 440,000 clones, with 80% to 95% observed a single time. Germline CDR1 and CDR2: SGDLS and YYNGEE. Trimming stripped 3 bases from V and 2 bases from J, with 9 bases between. The CDR3 sequence is 14 residues long. The chain recombines TRBV9 with TRBJ2-1; D not resolved. The clonotype originates from a person between 18 and 59 years old who received the Ad26.COV2.S COVID-19 vaccine or a placebo. The sequences come from peripheral blood, collected in a trial of Ad26.COV2.S vaccine versus placebo. This chain's CDR3 is CASSEGNTYNEQFF. The CDR3 DNA follows: TGTGCCAGCAGCGAAGGGAATACCTACAATGAGCAGTTCTTC. The variable domain in full, with the rest retrieved from reference TRBV9 and TRBJ2-1, is DSGVTQTPKHLITATGQRVTLRCSPRSGDLSVYWYQQSLDQGLQFLIQYYNGEERAKGNILERFSAQQFPDLHSELNLSSLELGDSALYFCASSEGNTYNEQFFGPGTRLTVL.